This T cell receptor (beta chain) was documented in a study of blood T cell repertoires in COVID-19. Across the whole study: Italy, Spain and the United States were the sources of the convalescent and acute COVID-19 samples. PBMCs, B-cell-depleted T cells, or T cells provided the cDNA or gDNA that made up the material.

Germline CDR1 reads SGDLS; CDR2 reads YYNGEE. The V segment lost 4 bases and the J segment 5 bases; nucleotides outside the gene matches: 11. CDR3 length equals 15 residues. In the original processing: Using reference gene primer amplification, nucleated cell counts were estimated. Method: immunoSEQ multiplex PCR; TCRdb's copy keeps in-frame clones and lacks some. D and trimming were read from the DNA, whereas the V and J calls and clone size are those reported in that table. The table has 95,000 to 110,000 clones, approximately 88% seen once. This sequence joins TRBV9 and TRBJ1-2, with TRBD1 matching over 7 bases. The sequenced sample consisted of peripheral blood. The receptor was derived from a woman aged 55 to 70 with acute or convalescent COVID-19. This CDR3 reads CASSPSTGNVYGYTF. CDR3 in DNA: TGTGCCAGCAGCCCATCGACAGGGAATGTGTATGGCTACACCTTC. The full variable domain, its missing parts supplied by reference TRBV9 and TRBJ1-2, is DSGVTQTPKHLITATGQRVTLRCSPRSGDLSVYWYQQSLDQGLQFLIQYYNGEERAKGNILERFSAQQFPDLHSELNLSSLELGDSALYFCASSPSTGNVYGYTFGSGTRLTVV.